The clone carrying this T cell receptor (delta chain) is classed as medium-sized. Other DNA sequences of this sample code for an identical CDR3. The V and J ends lost 4 bases and 3 bases, in that order; junction bases with no gene match: 29. The CDR3 is made up of 23 amino acids. Germline CDR1 TSWWSYY, CDR2 QGS. TCRdb re-called clones from the PCR reads via CATT. The sample contains about 6,100 delta-chain clones, roughly a tenth of which appear only once. The data are from a study of human gamma delta and Vdelta1 T cells. The sequenced material came from naive CD27+ Vdelta1 gamma-delta T cells from blood. The clonotype originates from a human donor in good health. This rearrangement joins TRDV1 to TRDJ1; 10 bases are a match to TRDD3. CDR3 loop: CALGAKWGPSARGGYLSADKLIF. Here the CDR3 DNA reads TGTGCTCTTGGGGCGAAATGGGGGCCTTCCGCCCGTGGGGGATACCTGTCAGCCGATAAACTCATCTTT.